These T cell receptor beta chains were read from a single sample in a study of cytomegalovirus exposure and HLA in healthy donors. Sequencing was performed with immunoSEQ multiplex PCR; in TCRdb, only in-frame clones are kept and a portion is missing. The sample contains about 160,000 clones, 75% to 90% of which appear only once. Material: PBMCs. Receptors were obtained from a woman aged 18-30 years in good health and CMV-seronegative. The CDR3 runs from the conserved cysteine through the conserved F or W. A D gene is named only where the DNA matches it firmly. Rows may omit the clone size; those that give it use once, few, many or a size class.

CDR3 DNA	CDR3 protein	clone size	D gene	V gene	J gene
TGTGCCAGTAGTACCTTGGGACAGGACACCGGGGAGCTGTTTTTT	CASSTLGQDTGELFF	.	TRBD1	TRBV19	TRBJ2-2
TGTGCCAGTAGTCCCCGGCAGGGGGGAGAGCAGTACTTC	CASSPRQGGEQYF	.	.	TRBV19	TRBJ2-7
TGTTCCAGCAGGGGACTAGGGACCCAGTACTTC	CSSRGLGTQYF	.	TRBD2	TRBV7-9	TRBJ2-5
TGTGCCAGCAGCTTAGAGGCTGACTACTGGGATACGCAGTATTTT	CASSLEADYWDTQYF	once	.	TRBV11-1	TRBJ2-3
TGTGCCAGCAGCTTAGTCCCAGGGTACGAGTACTTC	CASSLVPGYEYF	.	.	TRBV7-9	TRBJ2-7
TGTGCCCTGGGAGGGTATAATGAAAAACTGTTTTTT	CALGGYNEKLFF	.	.	TRBV30	TRBJ1-4
TGCAGCGTGGGGGAGGGAGATCAGCCCCAGCATTTT	CSVGEGDQPQHF	.	.	TRBV29-1	TRBJ1-5
TGTGCCACAATAGCGGGGGGGCCCATTGGGGAGCTGTTTTTT	CATIAGGPIGELFF	.	TRBD2	TRBV28	TRBJ2-2
TGTGCCAGCAGCCCAGCGGGGGATTGGGGCTACACCTTC	CASSPAGDWGYTF	.	.	TRBV9	TRBJ1-2
TGTGCCAGCGGGGGCGACGACAATGAGCAGTTCTTC	CASGGDDNEQFF	.	.	TRBV2	TRBJ2-1
TGTGCCATCAGTGGGGGCCAGGGACAAGAGACCCAGTACTTC	CAISGGQGQETQYF	once	.	TRBV10-3	TRBJ2-5
TGTGCCAGTAGTATAGAGACAATCCCTTTTGGAAACACCATATATTTT	CASSIETIPFGNTIYF	.	.	TRBV19	TRBJ1-3
TGCGCCAGCTCCACCTCGAAGACAGGGCGGGAGACCCAGTACTTC	CASSTSKTGRETQYF	.	TRBD1	TRBV5-1	TRBJ2-5
TGTGCCAGCAGTTCGACAGGGCCCTACACAGATACGCAGTATTTT	CASSSTGPYTDTQYF	.	TRBD1	TRBV27	TRBJ2-3
TGTGCCAGCTCAGAACCGGGACTAACAGAGACCCAGTACTTC	CASSEPGLTETQYF	.	TRBD2	TRBV25-1	TRBJ2-5
TGTGCCAGCAGCGCTGCCCAGGGGGCGTGGACTGAAGCTTTCTTT	CASSAAQGAWTEAFF	.	TRBD1	TRBV5-4	TRBJ1-1
TGTGCCTGGACCGGGACAGGGTCCCTCGGGGGCTATGGCTACACCTTC	CAWTGTGSLGGYGYTF	few	TRBD1	TRBV30	TRBJ1-2
TGTGCCAGCAGACCCGGGGGGGCCCCATACAATGAGCAGTTCTTC	CASRPGGAPYNEQFF	.	TRBD2	TRBV27	TRBJ2-1
TGTGCCAGCAGTTCAACAGGGGGCGCGTCCTACGAGCAGTACTTC	CASSSTGGASYEQYF	.	TRBD1	TRBV27	TRBJ2-7
TGTGCCAGCTCACCACCGAGTTTAGGGACTAGGTATAACAATGAGCAGTTCTTC	CASSPPSLGTRYNNEQFF	.	TRBD2	TRBV18	TRBJ2-1
TGTGCCAGCAGCGTATTGGAGGTGGGTGGGGAAGAGACCCAGTACTTC	CASSVLEVGGEETQYF	few	.	TRBV9	TRBJ2-5
TGTGCCAGCAGTGCTAGCGGGTTAAGCCCCTACGAGCAGTACTTC	CASSASGLSPYEQYF	.	TRBD2	TRBV28	TRBJ2-7
TGCAGCGTTCGCGAGCGGGCTAGCACAGATACGCAGTATTTT	CSVRERASTDTQYF	.	.	TRBV29-1	TRBJ2-3
TGTGCCAGCAGCGTTACTAGCGGGGGGGCGTCTGAGCAGTTCTTC	CASSVTSGGASEQFF	.	TRBD2	TRBV9	TRBJ2-1